This passage covers 29 T cell receptor beta chains from one sample sequenced in a study of T cell responses to AZD1222 COVID-19 vaccine. The table came from immunoSEQ multiplex PCR; TCRdb's copy has only in-frame clones and leaves some out. Among 120,000 or so clones, about 85% were seen once, and the ten largest hold 5.5% to 8%. The source material was peripheral blood, sampled on day 0 of AZD1222 vaccination. These receptors originate from an adult in good health.

The rearrangement links TRBV6-1 to TRBJ1-5; perhaps TRBD1 as D (5 bases). CDR3 length: 16 amino acids. The V gene lost 0 bases and the J gene lost 7 bases, with 16 bases spanning the gap. Germline V CDR1 and CDR2: MNHNS, SASEGT. The CDR3 coding sequence is TGTGCCAGCAGTGAAGCGTCCGGGACCCTTGGGCAGCCCCAGCATTTT. This encodes CASSEASGTLGQPQHF.

The chain uses TRBV15 and TRBJ1-1; the D is unclear. This CDR3 contains 14 residues. V was pared by 1 base and J by 0 bases, with 6 bases between. Looked up from germline, CDR1 is LNHNV and CDR2 is YYDKDF (reference sequence). The CDR3 loop is CATSRASMNTEAFF. DNA for the CDR3: TGTGCCACCAGCAGAGCAAGCATGAACACTGAAGCTTTCTTT.

The J gene is TRBJ2-1, the V gene TRBV11-3, with TRBD2 as a possible D gene (6 bases). The V and J ends lost 4 bases and 1 base respectively, with 11 bases between them. This CDR3 has 15 amino acids. Germline V gene sequence: CDR1 SGHNT, CDR2 YENEEA. For the CDR3, the DNA is TGTGCCAGCAGCTCCACCCGGGGGTCCTACAATGAGCAGTTCTTC. This encodes CASSSTRGSYNEQFF.

V gene TRBV5-5 combines with J gene TRBJ1-1; 9 bases fit TRBD1. Germline assignment: CDR1 SGHKS and CDR2 YYEKEE (reference sequence). With 0 bases clipped from V and 3 bases from J, the junction kept 9 bases outside the gene matches. The CDR3 length is 17 residues. CDR3 in amino acids: CASSLAGQGRWDTEAFF. CDR3 bases: TGTGCCAGCAGCTTGGCGGGACAGGGCAGGTGGGACACTGAAGCTTTCTTT.

This clone has only one observation. V is TRBV19 and J is TRBJ2-1, with 7 bases matching TRBD1. The V segment lost 6 bases and the J segment 1 base; nucleotides outside the gene matches: 3. Germline V lookup: CDR1 LNHDA, CDR2 SQIVND (reference sequence). The CDR3 covers 14 residues. The CDR3 region is CASRLGQSYNEQFF. The DNA of the CDR3 is TGTGCCAGTAGGCTGGGACAGTCCTACAATGAGCAGTTCTTC. Full variable domain (missing parts from reference TRBV19 and TRBJ2-1): DGGITQSPKYLFRKEGQNVTLSCEQNLNHDAMYWYRQDPGQGLRLIYYSQIVNDFQKGDIAEGYSVSREKKESFPLTVTSAQKNPTAFYLCASRLGQSYNEQFFGPGTRLTVL.

This sequence joins TRBV28 and TRBJ2-1; D gene uncertain. The germline V and J ends were trimmed by 6 bases and 8 bases, with 8 bases remaining between them. The CDR3 is 11 residues long. In germline, CDR1 is MDHEN, CDR2 SYDVKM. Here the CDR3 DNA reads TGTGCCAGCAGACTTCGTTATGAGCAGTTCTTC. The encoded protein is CASRLRYEQFF.

The chain couples TRBV4-1 to TRBJ2-5; tentatively, D is TRBD1 or TRBD2 (5 bases each). Germline-derived CDR1 and CDR2 are MGHRA and YSYEKL. Trimming took 3 bases from V and 5 from J, leaving 13 bases between them. The CDR3 is 14 residues long. The chain's CDR3 is CASSQGPGAETQYF. DNA of the CDR3: TGCGCCAGCAGCCAGGGACCCGGGGCCGAGACCCAGTACTTC.

The V gene is TRBV4-2, the J gene TRBJ1-1; no clear D. Germline CDR1 and CDR2: LGHNA and YNFKEQ. Trimming stripped 0 bases from V and 4 bases from J, with 9 bases between. The CDR3 contains 14 residues. The DNA for the CDR3 is TGTGCCAGCAGCCAAGAGATTCGGGGCACTGAAGCTTTCTTT. Translated, it gives CASSQEIRGTEAFF.

This chain joins TRBV19 and TRBJ2-4; 9 bases are shared with TRBD1. J lost 1 base, V lost 7 bases, and 5 bases had no gene match. The CDR3 extends over 15 amino acids. The germline V gene encodes CDR1 LNHDA and CDR2 SQIVND (reference sequence). Here the CDR3 DNA reads TGTGCCAGTACGCACAGGGGGCTGGCCAAAAACATTCAGTACTTC. This encodes CASTHRGLAKNIQYF. The variable domain in full, with the rest retrieved from reference TRBV19 and TRBJ2-4, is DGGITQSPKYLFRKEGQNVTLSCEQNLNHDAMYWYRQDPGQGLRLIYYSQIVNDFQKGDIAEGYSVSREKKESFPLTVTSAQKNPTAFYLCASTHRGLAKNIQYFGAGTRLSVL.

The chain carries TRBV6-4 and TRBJ1-1; D unclear. V lost 6 bases, J lost 4 bases, and 12 bases lay in between. From germline, CDR1 is MRHNA and CDR2 SNTAGT. CDR3 length equals 13 residues. The CDR3 DNA reads TGTGCCAGCAGCGCTGGGCAGGCCACTGAAGCTTTCTTT. It yields the protein CASSAGQATEAFF.

The rearrangement links TRBV7-2 to TRBJ1-4, with 8 positions matching TRBD1. This CDR3 is built from 14 residues. The V and J ends lost 7 bases and 8 bases, in that order; junction bases with no gene match: 9. Germline V lookup: CDR1 SGHTA, CDR2 FQGNSA. The CDR3 DNA sequence: TGTGCCAGCACCAGGACAGGGAACGGAGAAAAACTGTTTTTT. Its translation is CASTRTGNGEKLFF.

V and J are TRBV18 and TRBJ1-1, with D maybe TRBD1 (5 bases). This CDR3 region has 17 residues. The V gene lost 3 bases and the J gene lost 0 bases, with 17 bases spanning the gap. Germline V lookup: CDR1 KGHSH, CDR2 LQKENI. The CDR3 region has the DNA TGTGCCAGCTCACCCATCCGCTTGGGGGTCATGAACACTGAAGCTTTCTTT. It yields the protein CASSPIRLGVMNTEAFF.

This chain uses TRBV21-1 with TRBJ2-5; TRBD2, the table's D call, lacks a check against the DNA. TRBV21-1 is assigned pseudogene status. The CDR3 is 14 residues long. CDR3 protein: CASSGRQNQETQYF. CDR3 nucleotide sequence: TGTGCCTCATCAGGGAGGCAAAATCAAGAGACCCAGTACTTC.

This clone was seen once. The CDR3 spells CASSSVTGSDEQYF. As DNA, the CDR3 is TGTGCCAGCTCATCGGTAACAGGGTCTGACGAGCAGTACTTC. The chain couples TRBV18 to TRBJ2-7; perhaps TRBD1 as D (6 bases). Per germline, CDR1 KGHSH and CDR2 LQKENI. The CDR3 consists of 14 residues. Trimming removed 5 bases from V and 5 bases from J, with 16 bases in between.

This chain connects TRBV27 to TRBJ2-7; possibly TRBD1 for D (5 bases). Per the germline V gene, CDR1 is MNHEY and CDR2 is SMNVEV (reference sequence). The CDR3 is 15 residues long. Trimming removed 4 bases from V and 2 bases from J, with 15 bases in between. The chain's CDR3 is CASSSPFSGTYEQYF. In DNA form, the CDR3 reads TGTGCCAGCAGTTCCCCTTTTTCAGGGACCTACGAGCAGTACTTC.

The V and J genes are TRBV6-6 and TRBJ2-1, with 10 bases that match TRBD1. J lost 4 bases, V lost 2 bases, and 2 bases had no gene match. The germline CDR1 and CDR2 sequences are MNHNY and SVGAGI (reference sequence). The CDR3 extends over 15 amino acids. CDR3 sequence reads: CASSYGDRGYNEQFF. CDR3 coding DNA: TGTGCCAGCAGTTACGGGGACAGGGGTTACAATGAGCAGTTCTTC.

The table lists this clone with a few counts. This rearrangement joins TRBV15 to TRBJ1-1; TRBD1 is a possible D gene (6 bases). Trimming pared 3 bases from V and 0 bases from J, leaving 14 bases between. Germline V gene data show CDR1 as LNHNV and CDR2 as YYDKDF (reference sequence). This CDR3 contains 16 residues. As DNA, the CDR3 is TGTGCCACCAGCAGCAGGGGCGCAGGCCTGAACACTGAAGCTTTCTTT. This sequence encodes CATSSRGAGLNTEAFF.

The V and J genes are TRBV11-1 and TRBJ2-7; 7 positions match TRBD1. Looked up from germline, CDR1 is SGHAT and CDR2 is FQDESV (reference sequence). J lost 0 bases, V lost 5 bases, and 4 bases had no gene match. CDR3 size: 14 residues. CDR3 protein: CASSPGDSSYEQYF. CDR3 nucleotides: TGTGCCAGCAGCCCAGGGGACAGCTCCTACGAGCAGTACTTC.

The rearrangement links TRBV7-2 to TRBJ1-2; D is ambiguous. Looked up from germline, CDR1 is SGHTA and CDR2 is FQGNSA. The CDR3 contains 13 residues. Trimming stripped 7 bases from V and 4 bases from J, with 13 bases between. For the CDR3, the DNA is TGTGCCAGCACGGACGGAGCCATCTATGGCTACACCTTC. Encoded protein: CASTDGAIYGYTF.

This chain joins TRBV11-3 and TRBJ1-2; D might be TRBD1 (5 bases). Germline assignment: CDR1 SGHNT and CDR2 YENEEA. The length of the CDR3 is 15 residues. V shed 3 bases and J shed 4 bases, with 15 bases lying between them. This CDR3 reads CASSLGPPGGYGYTF. DNA for the CDR3: TGTGCCAGCAGCTTGGGGCCGCCGGGGGGCTATGGCTACACCTTC.

The V call is TRBV28, the J call TRBJ1-4; D is perhaps TRBD1 (5 bases). Trimming stripped 2 bases from V and 6 bases from J, with 13 bases between. Germline CDR1 is MDHEN and CDR2 is SYDVKM. This CDR3 spans 15 amino acids. The DNA of the CDR3 is TGTGCCAGCAGTTTACCCGGGACGGCCGATGAAAAACTGTTTTTT. Protein sequence: CASSLPGTADEKLFF.

The chain is built from TRBV19 and TRBJ2-7; 7 bases are a match to TRBD1. CDR3 length: 14 amino acids. CDR1 is LNHDA and CDR2 is SQIVND in the germline V gene (reference sequence). V gave up 4 bases and J gave up 3 bases; unmatched junction bases: 6. Here the CDR3 reads CASSTRQGNYEQYF. As DNA, the CDR3 is TGTGCCAGTAGTACAAGACAGGGCAACTACGAGCAGTACTTC.

This clone was recorded only once. J is TRBJ1-1 and V is TRBV29-1; TRBD1 matches at 8 bases. V shed 5 bases, J shed 2 bases, and the junction held 4 bases outside the gene matches. Germline loops: CDR1 SQVTM, CDR2 ANQGSEA. The CDR3 loop spans 13 amino acids. CDR3 amino acids: CSVCDRGNTEAFF. The CDR3 coding sequence is TGCAGCGTTTGTGACAGGGGCAACACTGAAGCTTTCTTT.

The J gene is TRBJ2-5, the V gene TRBV3-1 (or the pseudogene TRBV3-2), with D hard to call. CDR3 size: 12 residues. V lost 7 bases to trimming and J lost 2 bases, with 8 bases between them. From germline, CDR1 is LGHDT and CDR2 YNNKEL (reference sequence). CDR3 loop: CASTSVQETQYF. The CDR3 DNA follows: TGTGCCAGCACCTCCGTTCAAGAGACCCAGTACTTC.

The chain is built from TRBV18 and TRBJ2-3; D possibly uses TRBD1 or TRBD2 (5 bases each). The CDR3 length is 14 residues. Germline CDR1 and CDR2: KGHSH and LQKENI. V dropped 4 bases and J dropped 4 bases, with 12 bases sitting between them. CDR3 sequence reads: CASSLSGASDTQYF. For the CDR3, the DNA is TGTGCCAGCTCACTTTCCGGGGCCTCAGATACGCAGTATTTT. Full variable domain (rest looked up from reference TRBV18 and TRBJ2-3): NAGVMQNPRHLVRRRGQEARLRCSPMKGHSHVYWYRQLPEEGLKFMVYLQKENIIDESGMPKERFSAEFPKEGPSILRIQQVVRGDSAAYFCASSLSGASDTQYFGPGTRLTVL.

The rearrangement joins TRBV24-1 to TRBJ2-1, with D possibly being TRBD2 (7 bases). V lost 3 bases, J lost 6 bases, and 14 bases lay in between. The length of the CDR3 is 15 residues. Germline lookup yields CDR1 KGHDR and CDR2 SFDVKD. This CDR3 is CATSDKGGLVNEQFF. As DNA, the CDR3 is TGTGCCACCAGTGATAAGGGGGGGCTCGTCAATGAGCAGTTCTTC.

This chain uses TRBV12-3 or TRBV12-4 with TRBJ2-5; D might be TRBD1 (5 bases). Trimming stripped 5 bases from V and 4 bases from J, with 11 bases between. The CDR3 runs to 13 residues. CDR3 residues: CASSPGSLETQYF. The CDR3, as DNA: TGTGCCAGCAGTCCAGGGTCCCTAGAGACCCAGTACTTC.

V gene TRBV19 combines with J gene TRBJ2-2; no reliable D call. CDR1 and CDR2 (germline): LNHDA, SQIVND (reference sequence). This CDR3 spans 13 amino acids. Trimming took 3 bases from V and 2 from J, leaving 4 bases between them. The CDR3 DNA follows: TGTGCCAGTAGTATTTACAACACCGGGGAGCTGTTTTTT. Its translation: CASSIYNTGELFF. The whole variable domain, filled in from reference TRBV19 and TRBJ2-2, reads DGGITQSPKYLFRKEGQNVTLSCEQNLNHDAMYWYRQDPGQGLRLIYYSQIVNDFQKGDIAEGYSVSREKKESFPLTVTSAQKNPTAFYLCASSIYNTGELFFGEGSRLTVL.

The genes are TRBV2 and TRBJ2-7; possibly TRBD2 for D (5 bases). Germline V gene data show CDR1 as SNHLY and CDR2 as FYNNEI. The CDR3 is 13 amino acids. The V end lost 5 bases, the J end lost 5 bases, and 13 bases lay between the germline ends. The CDR3 reads CASSFGLPDEQYF. CDR3 sequence (DNA): TGTGCCAGCAGTTTCGGACTCCCCGACGAGCAGTACTTC.